A single sample is the source of the 19 T cell receptor beta chains below, sequenced in a study of T-cell memory formation after mild COVID-19. TCRdb re-called the 5' RACE reads with MiXCR, one entry per CDR3 protein. The sample has 75,000 to 95,000 distinct CDR3 sequences; about 13% are singletons. The sample was PBMCs or a T cell subset sorted from them (not recorded which). The receptor source for this set is an adult woman who had mild COVID-19 (a few samples of this study predate the infection). Cell type and time point are not known.

The chain uses TRBV12-3 or TRBV12-4 and TRBJ2-3, with D maybe TRBD1 (5 bases). The CDR3 consists of 16 residues. V lost 1 base and J lost 6, with 17 bases in between. CDR3 region: CASSLGGSGGLDTQYF. In DNA, the CDR3 is TGTGCCAGCAGTTTAGGGGGCAGTGGTGGGCTGGATACGCAGTATTTT.

This clonotype has only a few counts. This sequence joins TRBV6-1 and TRBJ2-1, with unresolved D. V lost 0 bases, J lost 6 bases, and 21 bases lay in between. This CDR3 is 18 amino acids long. Germline loops: CDR1 MNHNS, CDR2 SASEGT. The CDR3 DNA follows: TGTGCCAGCAGTGAAGCGCCTAGGGCTCTCCCCATCGCCAATGAGCAGTTCTTC. Translating gives CASSEAPRALPIANEQFF.

This clonotype was seen a few times. This chain connects TRBV4-1 to TRBJ2-2; D is ambiguous. The CDR3 has 13 residues. CDR1 and CDR2 (germline): MGHRA, YSYEKL. Trimming cost V 6 bases and J 7 bases, with 12 bases left between them. CDR3 amino acids: CASSISVNGELFF. The CDR3 nucleotides are TGCGCCAGCAGTATCTCCGTTAACGGGGAGCTGTTTTTT.

There are a few counts of this clonotype. V gene TRBV15 combines with J gene TRBJ1-4; 8 bases align to TRBD1. The CDR3 sequence is 14 residues long. Germline V CDR1 and CDR2: LNHNV, YYDKDF (reference sequence). Trimming took 5 bases from V and 7 from J; bases not matched to a gene: 6. The DNA of the CDR3 is TGTGCCACCAGCGTCAGGGGGCGAGTTGAAAAACTGTTTTTT. The encoded protein is CATSVRGRVEKLFF.

The rearrangement joins TRBV20-1 to TRBJ2-3; perhaps TRBD1 as D (5 bases). The CDR3 totals 16 residues. CDR1 is DFQATT and CDR2 is SNEGSKA in the germline V gene (reference sequence). V was cut by 0 bases and J by 0 bases, with 13 bases left in between. The CDR3 nucleotides read TGCAGTGCTAGAGATAAGGGGCGGTCTAGCACAGATACGCAGTATTTT. It is translated as CSARDKGRSSTDTQYF.

This clonotype came up a few times. One end of the junction does not line up with germline, which may come from a read error. V usage is TRBV12-3 or TRBV12-4 and J usage is TRBJ2-2; 12 positions agree with TRBD1. The CDR3 totals 15 residues. The CDR3 DNA sequence: TGTGCCAGCAGTTTGAGGGACAGGGGGCTCGGGAAGCTGTTTTTT. Translated, it gives CASSLRDRGLGKLFF.

V is TRBV6-2 or TRBV6-3 and J is TRBJ2-5; 12 nucleotides agree with TRBD2. CDR1 MNHEY and CDR2 SVGEGT come from the germline V gene. The V segment lost 1 base and the J segment 13 bases; nucleotides outside the gene matches: 13. The CDR3 length is 16 residues. CDR3 region: CASSYYLGTSGPSSYF. CDR3 DNA: TGTGCCAGCAGTTACTATCTGGGGACTAGCGGGCCTTCTTCGTACTTC.

V and J are TRBV7-9 and TRBJ1-2, with TRBD1 matching 8 bases. The germline V gene has CDR1 SEHNR and CDR2 FQNEAQ (reference sequence). The CDR3 covers 17 residues. With 2 bases clipped from V and 2 bases from J, the junction kept 10 bases outside the gene matches. Here the CDR3 DNA reads TGTGCCAGCAGCTTATCCCGTGGACAGGGCCGAAACTATGGCTACACCTTC. This codes for CASSLSRGQGRNYGYTF. Full variable domain (rest looked up from reference TRBV7-9 and TRBJ1-2): DTGVSQNPRHKITKRGQNVTFRCDPISEHNRLYWYRQTLGQGPEFLTYFQNEAQLEKSRLLSDRFSAERPKGSFSTLEIQRTEQGDSAMYLCASSLSRGQGRNYGYTFGSGTRLTVV.

This clonotype showed up just a few times. The chain is built from TRBV5-6 and TRBJ1-1, with D possibly TRBD1 on 5 matching bases. The germline V gene encodes CDR1 SGHDT and CDR2 YYEEEE. V lost 6 bases, J lost 2 bases, and 20 bases lay in between. CDR3 length equals 16 residues. The CDR3 reads CASIISPGGDNTEAFF. Here the CDR3 DNA reads TGTGCCAGCATTATATCCCCGGGAGGGGATAACACTGAAGCTTTCTTT.

The chain has TRBV12-3 or TRBV12-4 and TRBJ2-5, with 7 bases fitting TRBD1. With 5 bases clipped from V and 2 bases from J, the junction kept 5 bases outside the gene matches. The CDR3 contains 14 residues. In nucleotides, the CDR3 is TGTGCCAGCAGTGCGACAGGGAGTCAAGAGACCCAGTACTTC. Protein product: CASSATGSQETQYF.

V usage is TRBV7-2 and J usage is TRBJ2-5, with TRBD2 identical over 8 bases. The CDR3 covers 14 residues. V trimming: 3 bases; J trimming: 4 bases; junction bases outside the gene matches: 4. CDR1 is SGHTA and CDR2 is FQGNSA in the germline V gene. CDR3 nucleotide sequence: TGTGCCAGCAGCTTCCGGACTAGCAGAGAGACCCAGTACTTC. Protein sequence: CASSFRTSRETQYF.

This clonotype was counted only a few times. The chain carries TRBV7-3 and TRBJ2-1, with TRBD2 identical over 14 bases. Germline CDR1 and CDR2: SGHTA and FQGTGA. The trim removed 5 bases at V and 8 bases at J, leaving 5 bases unmatched. The CDR3 extends over 15 amino acids. CDR3 sequence reads: CASSPGLAGVHEQFF. The CDR3 nucleotides are TGTGCCAGCAGCCCGGGACTAGCGGGAGTACATGAGCAGTTCTTC.

This chain uses TRBV12-3 or TRBV12-4 with TRBJ2-7; a weak D match, TRBD1 (5 bases). The CDR3 has 13 amino acids. Deletions cut 5 bases from V and 3 bases from J, with 11 bases between. The CDR3 is CASSPPGRYEQYF. CDR3 in DNA: TGTGCCAGCAGTCCCCCAGGGCGCTACGAGCAGTACTTC.

There are a few counts of this clonotype. CDR3 DNA sequence: TGTGCCAGCAGCTTAGTCGCGGTTGCTAGCACAGATACGCAGTATTTT. Its protein product is CASSLVAVASTDTQYF. This rearrangement joins TRBV7-6 to TRBJ2-3; D is uncertain. The germline CDR1 and CDR2 sequences are SGHVS and FNYEAQ. The CDR3 contains 16 residues. The V end lost 1 base, the J end lost 0 bases, and 11 bases lay between the germline ends.

This clonotype turned up a few times. The chain uses TRBV5-1 and TRBJ2-7; a weak D match, TRBD2 (5 bases). This CDR3 spans 14 amino acids. V dropped 4 bases and J dropped 0 bases, with 11 bases sitting between them. The germline V gene encodes CDR1 SGHRS and CDR2 YFSETQ. The DNA for the CDR3 is TGCGCCAGCAGCCCGGAGGCCAGCTCCTACGAGCAGTACTTC. It is translated as CASSPEASSYEQYF.

The chain joins TRBV7-3 to TRBJ2-3; possibly TRBD1 or TRBD2 for D (5 bases each). The CDR3 spans 15 residues. V lost 1 base, J lost 1 base, and 9 bases lay in between. Germline CDR1 is SGHTA and CDR2 is FQGTGA. For the CDR3, the DNA is TGTGCCAGCAGCTTAATCGGGGCCGGCACAGATACGCAGTATTTT. Its protein product is CASSLIGAGTDTQYF.

V and J are TRBV7-9 and TRBJ2-1; 10 positions agree with TRBD1. CDR3 length equals 13 residues. The V segment lost 5 bases and the J segment 15 bases; nucleotides outside the gene matches: 10. CDR1 is SEHNR, CDR2 FQNEAQ, per germline (reference sequence). CDR3 sequence: CASSAPGQGTWFF. CDR3 nucleotides: TGTGCCAGCAGCGCGCCGGGACAGGGGACGTGGTTCTTC.

This clonotype was seen at least ten times. The chain uses TRBV13 and TRBJ1-1; TRBD1 matches 10 bases. This CDR3 contains 15 residues. The germline V gene encodes CDR1 PRHDT and CDR2 FYEKMQ (reference sequence). V was pared by 4 bases and J by 3 bases, with 5 bases of the junction left unmatched. CDR3 sequence (DNA): TGTGCCAGCAGCTCGACCGGGACAGGGGACACTGAAGCTTTCTTT. Protein sequence: CASSSTGTGDTEAFF.

This clonotype was counted between two and nine times. In DNA, the CDR3 is TGCGCCAGCAGCCAAGCTACCCTAGGACAAGAGACCCAGTACTTC. Its translation: CASSQATLGQETQYF. The V gene is TRBV4-1, the J gene TRBJ2-5; D gene ambiguous. The CDR3 spans 15 residues. Trimming removed 1 base from V and 2 bases from J, with 11 bases in between. CDR1 MGHRA and CDR2 YSYEKL come from the germline V gene.